Sequencing of this TCR beta chain was carried out in a study of cytomegalovirus exposure and HLA in healthy donors. Broader study findings: One later analysis, an examination of the 120 or so validation repertoires, found that first-cohort TCR clusters tended to co-occur in them. Per published reports, the classifier diagnosed cytomegalovirus status with high specificity and sensitivity. The study recorded 164 TCR beta chains that were cytomegalovirus-associated.

The germline gives CDR1 KGHSH, CDR2 LQKENI. This CDR3 comprises 15 residues. The V end was cut by 1 base, the J end by 2 bases, with 12 bases between. The table came from immunoSEQ multiplex PCR; TCRdb's copy has only in-frame clones and leaves some out. This table holds more than 55,000 clones, 80% to 90% found once. Notes on this clone: Its antigen is not identified.

The sample consisted of PBMCs. This chain uses TRBV18 with TRBJ2-7; D is possibly TRBD2 (7 bases). This receptor was obtained from a woman aged 18-35 years in good health and CMV-seronegative. Here the CDR3 reads CASSPHEGGAYEQYF. CDR3 DNA sequence: TGTGCCAGCTCACCACATGAGGGGGGGGCCTACGAGCAGTACTTC.